The 23 T cell receptor beta chains below come from one sample, sequenced in a study of shared clonotypes between healthy human individuals (dated by TCRdb to the early 2020s). Preparation of the library involved the immunoSEQ multiplex PCR assay. Here the immuneACCESS table is served through TCRdb, limited to in-frame sequences with V and J called. Missing clones are a known gap in these copies; in checked studies unresolved V genes cover under half, and the rest lacks a known reason. The table for this sample lists hundreds of thousands of clones; 90% to 96% of them were counted only once. Of the sample, 0.05% to 0.07% is held by the ten largest clones. Specimen: naive CD4+ T cells sorted from blood. Per the publication, the cell subset or site label means: CD45RA+ positively selected. The receptor set was obtained from a woman in her thirties in good health.

This chain uses TRBV5-1 with TRBJ2-5, with 11 bases lining up with TRBD2. Gene TRBJ2-7 matches the end of the DNA better, so the J call may be wrong. Germline CDR1 SGHRS, CDR2 YFSETQ. The CDR3 runs to 14 residues. Written as DNA, the CDR3 is TGCGCCAGCTCTACTAGCGGGAGTGCCTACGAGCAGTACTTC. Protein: CASSTSGSAYEQYF.

The rearrangement uses TRBV6-6 and TRBJ1-2; possibly TRBD1 for D (5 bases). The germline V and J ends were trimmed by 6 bases and 8 bases, with 13 bases remaining between them. The CDR3 runs 12 residues. CDR1 and CDR2 (germline): MNHNY, SVGAGI (reference sequence). For the CDR3, the DNA is TGTGCCAGCAGCCAGTTTCGGGACGGCTACACCTTC. Protein sequence: CASSQFRDGYTF.

This rearrangement joins TRBV28 to TRBJ2-7; 9 bases fit TRBD1. CDR1 is MDHEN and CDR2 is SYDVKM in the germline V gene. After removal of 7 bases from V and 3 bases from J, the junction contained 13 bases not matched to a gene. CDR3 length: 16 amino acids. The CDR3 DNA reads as TGTGCCAGCACCACACAGGGGGCCGGTTACCTCTACGAGCAGTACTTC. Protein sequence: CASTTQGAGYLYEQYF.

The rearrangement joins TRBV4-2 to TRBJ2-7, with 11 bases fitting TRBD1. The V gene's germline CDR1 is LGHNA and CDR2 YNFKEQ. The length of the CDR3 is 17 residues. The trim removed 4 bases at V and 5 bases at J, leaving 13 bases unmatched. The CDR3: CASSLGDPGTGGHEQYF. CDR3 bases: TGTGCCAGCAGCCTGGGGGACCCCGGGACAGGGGGTCACGAGCAGTACTTC.

The rearrangement uses TRBV27 and TRBJ1-4; TRBD1 matches 8 bases. After removal of 2 bases from V and 4 bases from J, the junction contained 3 bases not matched to a gene. The CDR3 consists of 15 residues. Germline lookup yields CDR1 MNHEY and CDR2 SMNVEV (reference sequence). CDR3 coding DNA: TGTGCCAGCAGTTTAATAGGACAGGGTAATGAAAAACTGTTTTTT. Protein product: CASSLIGQGNEKLFF.

The chain combines TRBV5-1 with TRBJ2-7; TRBD1 is a possible D gene (5 bases). The CDR3 covers 15 residues. The V gene lost 5 bases and the J gene lost 3 bases, with 18 bases spanning the gap. Germline loops: CDR1 SGHRS, CDR2 YFSETQ. The CDR3 reads CASSSGQGLFYEQYF. CDR3 bases: TGCGCCAGCAGTTCTGGGCAGGGTCTTTTCTACGAGCAGTACTTC.

The chain uses TRBV21-1 and TRBJ1-5. TRBV21-1 is a recognized pseudogene. This CDR3 spans 15 amino acids. CDR3 coding DNA: TGTGCCAGCAGTCGTGGGCCTGAGGCAACTCAGCCCCAGCATTTT. It translates to CASSRGPEATQPQHF.

The genes are TRBV5-6 and TRBJ2-1, with TRBD1 matching 9 bases. The junction had 4 bases not matched to a gene; V was cut back by 4 bases and J by 2 bases. The CDR3 runs 15 residues. The germline gives CDR1 SGHDT, CDR2 YYEEEE. CDR3 sequence (DNA): TGTGCCAGCAGCACGGGACAGGGCCCCTACAATGAGCAGTTCTTC. Its translation: CASSTGQGPYNEQFF. The full variable domain, completed using reference TRBV5-6 and TRBJ2-1, is DAGVTQSPTHLIKTRGQQVTLRCSPKSGHDTVSWYQQALGQGPQFIFQYYEEEERQRGNFPDRFSGHQFPNYSSELNVNALLLGDSALYLCASSTGQGPYNEQFFGPGTRLTVL.

This chain links TRBV25-1 with TRBJ2-7, with 10 bases lining up with TRBD2. In germline, CDR1 is MGHDK, CDR2 SYGVNS. J was trimmed by 0 bases and V by 8 bases; bases with no gene match: 4. The CDR3 is made up of 14 amino acids. The CDR3 sequence is CASALAGSSYEQYF. The CDR3 DNA sequence: TGTGCCAGCGCACTAGCGGGGAGCTCCTACGAGCAGTACTTC.

The gene calls are TRBV25-1 and TRBJ1-5; D possibly corresponds to TRBD1 (5 bases). The germline V gene has CDR1 MGHDK and CDR2 SYGVNS. Trimming cost V 4 bases and J 2 bases, with 12 bases left between them. This CDR3 is built from 15 residues. The CDR3 loop is CASSGSGGGNQPQHF. CDR3 nucleotide sequence: TGTGCCAGCAGTGGTTCCGGAGGGGGCAATCAGCCCCAGCATTTT.

The gene calls are TRBV4-1 and TRBJ2-3; 11 bases are a match to TRBD2. With 4 bases clipped from V and 3 bases from J, the junction kept 6 bases outside the gene matches. The germline gives CDR1 MGHRA, CDR2 YSYEKL. The CDR3 covers 16 residues. This CDR3 is CASSPGGLAVTDTQYF. The CDR3 DNA reads as TGCGCCAGCAGCCCGGGGGGACTAGCGGTTACAGATACGCAGTATTTT.

The V and J genes are TRBV14 and TRBJ2-5; no reliable D call. The CDR3 totals 14 residues. V dropped 5 bases and J dropped 4 bases, with 14 bases sitting between them. In germline, CDR1 is SGHDN, CDR2 FVKESK. The CDR3 nucleotides read TGTGCCAGCAGCAATCGACCCCTCTCAGAGACCCAGTACTTC. This sequence encodes CASSNRPLSETQYF. Filled out from reference TRBV14 and TRBJ2-5, the complete variable domain reads EAGVTQFPSHSVIEKGQTVTLRCDPISGHDNLYWYRRVMGKEIKFLLHFVKESKQDESGMPNNRFLAERTGGTYSTLKVQPAELEDSGVYFCASSNRPLSETQYFGPGTRLLVL.

The chain recombines TRBV27 with TRBJ2-5, with a possible D match to TRBD1 (5 bases). CDR1 is MNHEY, CDR2 SMNVEV, per germline (reference sequence). This CDR3 is built from 13 residues. V lost 6 bases and J lost 4, with 12 bases in between. The CDR3 DNA is TGTGCCAGCAGCCTCAGGGAACGAGAGACCCAGTACTTC. Amino acids: CASSLRERETQYF.

CDR3 sequence reads: CAISSMSATRLPGNTIYF. The CDR3 nucleotides read TGTGCCATCTCGAGTATGTCAGCTACCAGGTTACCCGGAAACACCATATATTTT. The chain is built from TRBV7-9 and TRBJ1-3; D is undetermined. CDR3 length: 18 amino acids. CDR1 SEHNR and CDR2 FQNEAQ come from the germline V gene (reference sequence). The V and J ends lost 10 bases and 4 bases respectively, with 29 bases between them.

The V gene is TRBV18, the J gene TRBJ1-6; D not resolved. CDR3 length: 15 amino acids. CDR1 and CDR2 (germline): KGHSH, LQKENI. V lost 2 bases and J lost 7, with 12 bases in between. The CDR3 protein is CASSPTFESNSPLHF. The DNA for the CDR3 is TGTGCCAGCTCACCAACTTTTGAATCAAATTCACCCCTCCACTTT.

This chain joins TRBV7-9 and TRBJ2-1; 11 nucleotides line up with TRBD1. V shed 4 bases, J shed 7 bases, and the junction held 9 bases outside the gene matches. The CDR3 totals 16 residues. Germline V gene data show CDR1 as SEHNR and CDR2 as FQNEAQ (reference sequence). The CDR3 DNA follows: TGTGCCAGCAGCTCGCCCGGACAGGGGGCAAGGAATGAGCAGTTCTTC. Its translation is CASSSPGQGARNEQFF.

With regard to this clone: This specimen includes other DNA sequences encoding the same CDR3. The chain carries TRBV19 and TRBJ2-7, with 11 bases fitting TRBD2. V was pared by 5 bases and J by 2 bases, with 5 bases of the junction left unmatched. This CDR3 comprises 15 residues. Germline V CDR1 and CDR2: LNHDA, SQIVND (reference sequence). The DNA for the CDR3 is TGTGCCAGTAGTTCATTAGCGGGAGGGCCCTACGAGCAGTACTTC. This sequence encodes CASSSLAGGPYEQYF.

This rearrangement joins TRBV19 to TRBJ1-5, with 8 nucleotides matching TRBD1. V shed 6 bases, J shed 4 bases, and the junction held 8 bases outside the gene matches. The CDR3 runs 15 residues. Germline V gives CDR1 LNHDA, CDR2 SQIVND (reference sequence). Here the CDR3 reads CASRPDRGWNQPQHF. In DNA, the CDR3 is TGTGCCAGTAGACCCGACAGGGGTTGGAATCAGCCCCAGCATTTT.

This chain joins TRBV4-1 and TRBJ1-4, with D possibly matching TRBD1 (5 bases). The V end lost 3 bases, the J end lost 4 bases, and 12 bases lay between the germline ends. Germline values: CDR1 MGHRA, CDR2 YSYEKL. This CDR3 spans 15 amino acids. The CDR3 region has the DNA TGCGCCAGCAGCCAGGGGCAAGGATTTAATGAAAAACTGTTTTTT. Translation gives CASSQGQGFNEKLFF.

The chain links TRBV11-2 to TRBJ1-5, with TRBD1 matching over 10 bases. The CDR3 sequence is 14 residues long. Germline lookup yields CDR1 SGHAT and CDR2 FQNNGV. V was pared by 5 bases and J by 5 bases, with 3 bases of the junction left unmatched. The CDR3 reads CASSPTGGDQPQHF. As DNA, the CDR3 is TGTGCCAGCAGCCCGACAGGGGGCGATCAGCCCCAGCATTTT.

The gene calls are TRBV10-2 and TRBJ2-2; D tentatively fits TRBD1 or TRBD2 (7 bases each). CDR3 length: 14 amino acids. The V and J ends lost 5 bases and 5 bases respectively, with 12 bases between them. From germline, CDR1 is WSHSY and CDR2 SAAADI. The CDR3 sequence is CASSQGGDTGELFF. The DNA of the CDR3 is TGCGCCAGCAGTCAGGGGGGGGATACCGGGGAGCTGTTTTTT.

CDR3 amino acids: CASSPHLAYEQYF. CDR3 in DNA: TGTGCCAGCAGTCCCCACCTAGCCTACGAGCAGTACTTC. V gene TRBV27 combines with J gene TRBJ2-7, with D unresolved. V was clipped by 5 bases and J by 2 bases, with 10 bases between them. The CDR3 runs to 13 residues. Germline values: CDR1 MNHEY, CDR2 SMNVEV (reference sequence).

The chain employs TRBV7-8 and TRBJ1-1, with D hard to call. Deletions cut 3 bases from V and 5 bases from J, with 10 bases between. CDR1 is SGHVS and CDR2 is FQNEAQ in the germline V gene. The length of the CDR3 is 13 residues. Written as DNA, the CDR3 is TGTGCCAGCAGCTTTGAGGGTGGGACTGAAGCTTTCTTT. This gives the protein CASSFEGGTEAFF. The full variable domain, its missing parts supplied by reference TRBV7-8 and TRBJ1-1, is GAGVSQSPRYKVAKRGQDVALRCDPISGHVSLFWYQQALGQGPEFLTYFQNEAQLDKSGLPSDRFFAERPEGSVSTLKIQRTQQEDSAVYLCASSFEGGTEAFFGQGTRLTVV.